The T cell receptor beta chain under discussion was sequenced for a study of shared clonotypes between healthy human individuals. Study-wide context: Every donor yielded three CD4 naive, three CD4 memory, two CD8 naive and one CD8 memory plate.

Naive CD8 cells comprised CD45RO-negative, CCR7-positively selected cells, excluding terminally differentiated effector memory CD45RA+ cells. Points on this clone: Its antigen is still unknown.

Study-wide points: Clonotypes which were not shared had lower generation probabilities than clonotypes that all four donors shared. Exclusively blood specimens were collected; tissue repertoires likely differ.

Per germline, CDR1 SEHNR and CDR2 FQNEAQ (reference sequence). Trimming stripped 5 bases from V and 5 bases from J, with 7 bases between. CDR3 size: 12 residues. In the original workflow: Junction-only immunoSEQ sequences carried no quality scores, so filtering differed. The data were produced by immunoSEQ multiplex PCR, yet TCRdb's version contains in-frame clones alone and is incomplete. For V, J and clone size, that table is used; D and trimming come from the DNA. The sample yields 2 million to 2.5 million clones, 93% seen once. Sequenced material: naive CD8+ T cells from PBMCs. V is TRBV7-9 and J is TRBJ2-1; D unresolved. The sequence was collected from a man younger than 35 in good health. Some clones in this sample may be carry-over from other donors' samples. The CDR3 is CASSESNNEQFF. CDR3 nucleotide sequence: TGTGCCAGCAGCGAATCGAACAATGAGCAGTTCTTC.